This section outlines one T cell receptor (beta chain) sequence together with its context. The data were obtained in a study of blood T cell repertoires in COVID-19. J lost 2 bases, V lost 6 bases, and 6 bases had no gene match. CDR3 length: 14 amino acids. CDR1 is SNHLY and CDR2 is FYNNEI in the germline V gene. The Seattle patients, enrolled during active infection, were followed longitudinally. The assay was immunoSEQ multiplex PCR, and TCRdb's table has in-frame clones only and misses some. The table records about 480,000 clones, nearly 90% of them present only once. This chain links TRBV2 with TRBJ2-5; TRBD1 matches at 7 bases. The material sequenced was peripheral blood. The sequence was obtained from a man aged 18 to 30 with COVID-19, enrolled during active disease. The CDR3 nucleotides read TGTGCCAGCAGCGGATGGGACAGTCAAGAGACCCAGTACTTC. It yields the protein CASSGWDSQETQYF.